This T cell receptor (beta chain) was recorded in a study of T cells and Merkel cell carcinoma outcomes (dated by TCRdb to about 2020). Regarding the research as a whole: The tumor T-cell repertoire, together with T-cell density, was examined as a predictor of clinical outcome in patients with Merkel cell carcinoma.

On this clone: The antigen this receptor binds is unknown. Per-base qualities were not stored, and no clone one base away is much larger.

Samples came from patients with Merkel cell carcinoma. Reading the germline V gene gives CDR1 SGDLS and CDR2 YYNGEE. The CDR3 sequence holds 15 residues, the cysteine and phenylalanine included. CDR3 DNA is the only sequence kept; it has 45 bases, read in frame from the first base. The germline ends are 14 bases apart after V is trimmed by 0 bases and J by 5 bases. General findings and caveats noted by the study authors: The combination of T-cell repertoire features and T-cell density was reported to predict clinical outcomes in patients with Merkel cell carcinoma.

Library preparation used the immunoSEQ multiplex PCR assay. TCRdb limited this immuneACCESS table to in-frame rearrangements with V and J called. A share of clones is missing; checked studies link under half to unresolved V genes, and the rest is unexplained. This sample holds about 100 clones; over 75% were observed only once. More than 11% of the sample lies in the top ten. The origin of this receptor is a human donor with Merkel cell carcinoma. The V gene is TRBV9 and the J gene is TRBJ1-2; the D gene identity is not certain. Sequenced input: tumor tissue from Merkel cell carcinoma. The CDR3 corresponds to CASSVGSLTKYGYTF. The sequenced DNA: TGTGCCAGCAGCGTAGGGTCACTAACGAAATATGGCTACACCTTC.